The source of this T cell receptor (beta chain) is a study (dated by TCRdb to the mid-2010s). Library method: RT-PCR. The reads were generated on an Illumina MiSeq. Starting from the raw public reads, TCRdb applied fastp trimming at Q25, assembled clones with MiXCR and retained in-frame beta chains. Each CDR3 protein gets just one entry, which takes the most common genes and DNA from the rows behind it. The sample records about 680,000 distinct CDR3 sequences, more than 13% of which are singletons. The top ten clonotypes cover 3% to 4.5% of the sample. CDR1 and CDR2 are read off the germline V gene as KGHSH and LQKENI. The junction carries 12 bases between V and J, which are trimmed by 3 bases and 3 bases respectively. The CDR3 starts with the cysteine, ends with the phenylalanine, and has 14 residues. The retained sequence is limited to the CDR3, 42 bases, with the frame set at the first base. This clonotype was seen only a few times. What antigen it recognizes has not been identified. Base qualities are not provided; no much larger clone lies one nucleotide away.

The chain employs TRBV18 and TRBJ2-7; a weak D assignment points to TRBD1 (5 bases agree). Sequencing used memory CD4+ T cells from blood. This receptor was obtained from a female donor in good health, serving as a healthy control. The CDR3 is CASSPPGKVYEQYF. The DNA sequence reads TGTGCCAGCTCACCCCCAGGGAAAGTCTACGAGCAGTACTTC.